This T cell receptor (beta chain) was sequenced in a study of T-cell memory formation after mild COVID-19 (dated by TCRdb to the early 2020s). Study-wide context: Most TCR sequence clusters were specific to one of the two donors. In a couple of donors, T-cell clones that expanded and contracted after mild COVID-19 were tracked by sequencing TCRalpha and TCRbeta repertoires over time. Two young, previously healthy adult volunteers made up the cohort, one male and one female.

Sequencer: Illumina NovaSeq 6000. TCRalpha and TCRbeta cDNA libraries were constructed by 5'RACE with constant-segment primers, with sample barcodes and unique molecular identifiers being introduced. Trizol reagent was used to extract RNA from every sample. The libraries were amplified in two PCR steps, and the second step added a second sample barcode and Illumina TruSeq adapters. Sequencing of the libraries was done on an Illumina NovaSeq, producing 2 x 150 bp paired-end reads. From the authors' description of their analysis: With migec v1.2.7, reads were demultiplexed and then collapsed into UMI-guided consensus sequences. Using mixcr v2.1.11, the UMI consensuses were aligned to TRA and TRB V and J templates and assembled into clonotypes. A clonotype was counted as expanded or contracted only when both edgeR and NoisET called the clonotype significant, with the noise models trained on biological replicates. For edgeR calls, a false discovery rate-adjusted p below 0.01 and a log2 fold-change threshold of 1 were applied. As an exploratory analysis of dynamics, max-normalized trajectories of the 1000 most abundant clonotypes were examined with PCA combined with hierarchical clustering. The CD4 or CD8 phenotype of responding clones was assigned using the separately sequenced CD4+ and CD8+ repertoires. Using fastp trimming at Q25 and MiXCR clonotype assembly, TCRdb reanalyzed the public sequencing data and kept in-frame beta chains. CDR3 protein duplicates are merged, each entry listing the most common genes and DNA. These V and J calls originate from TCRdb's pipeline instead of the authors' own analysis. The sample data list 400,000 to 500,000 distinct CDR3 sequences, and more than 15% of these were observed just once. The ten largest clones add up to about 22% of the sample.

This clonotype turned up a few times. Its antigen is unknown. No much larger clonotype is one base removed from it; base qualities were not supplied. General findings and caveats noted by the study authors: Clones contracting from day 15 to 85 had balanced CD4/CD8 phenotypes, while a second wave expanding from day 15 to 37 was biased towards CD4+. Some responding clones were detected in pre-infection memory, suggesting pre-existing cross-reactive memory T cells joined the SARS-CoV-2 response. Whether the second-wave clones peaking on day 37 were SARS-CoV-2 specific was not confirmed. Only two mild cases were covered by the study, and larger cohorts that include severe cases with pre-infection samples were considered necessary. Contracting CD4+ clones were found mainly in CM and EM memory subsets, while CD8+ clones were enriched in EMRA.

Ficoll-Paque density gradient centrifugation was the method used to isolate PBMCs. CDR1 and CDR2, per the germline V gene, are MDHEN and SYDVKM. From the cysteine up to the phenylalanine, the CDR3 has a length of 15 residues. The entry retains the CDR3 DNA only, 45 bases that are in frame from base 1. Clipping removes 2 bases from V and 3 bases from J, with 4 as the unmatched junction base count. The clonotype was recovered from a man aged 18-30 years who had mild COVID-19 (a few samples of this study predate the infection). The sample titles of this study are shuffled in the database, so cell type and time point are left out; the donor was told from shared clones. The specimen was PBMCs or a T cell subset sorted from them (not recorded which). Rearrangement joined TRBV28 to TRBJ2-3, and 8 bases in between align with TRBD1. The sequenced DNA is TGTGCCAGCAGTTTAAGACAGGGGAGGACAGATACGCAGTATTTT. Its protein reads: CASSLRQGRTDTQYF.